This TCR beta chain was documented in a study of regulatory T cells in long-lasting Graves disease. Combining iRepertoire HTBI primers with Arm-PCR of CDR3 regions, the authors built TCR beta libraries. MiXCR was run by TCRdb on the multiplex PCR reads, yielding one entry per CDR3 protein. Here the sample spans a few hundred thousand distinct CDR3 sequences, 20% to 25% being singletons. Specified time point: persistent/refractory GD, antithyroid drugs over 5 years with positive TRAb. Isolated PBMC RNA provided the starting material for the TCR library. V was clipped by 2 bases and J by 6 bases, with 19 bases between them. CDR3 length equals 15 residues. Germline V gene sequence: CDR1 GTSNPN, CDR2 SVGIG (reference sequence). As regards this clonotype: Its target is unknown.

Study outcomes and limitations: Persistent patients shared more public clonotypes (approximately 2,700) than newly diagnosed patients (about 1,000).

The TCR sequence derives from a female donor with Graves disease. The V and J genes are TRBV30 and TRBJ1-1, with D hard to call. Specimen: peripheral blood mononuclear cells (PBMCs), collected when the disease was refractory, from a patient treated with antithyroid drugs. The CDR3 region is CAWSSRRQGGAEAFF. CDR3 sequence (DNA): TGTGCCTGGAGTTCCCGGCGACAAGGAGGCGCTGAAGCTTTCTTT.